The following is a T cell receptor beta chain sequence with its context. The data derive from a study of blood T cell repertoires in COVID-19. About the study: Samples of COVID-19 (acute and convalescent) were obtained from the United States, Italy and Spain. PBMCs, B-cell-depleted T cells, or T cells were the source of the cDNA or gDNA that made up the material.

The CDR3 consists of 16 residues. The V and J ends lost 5 bases and 6 bases respectively, with 21 bases between them. Germline-derived CDR1 and CDR2 are SGHAT and FQDESV (reference sequence). In the authors' methods: From reference gene primer amplification, estimates of nucleated cell counts were derived. Assay: immunoSEQ multiplex PCR; the TCRdb copy retains only in-frame clones and omits some. V and J calls and clone size are as listed in that table; D and trimming were resolved from the DNA. This table holds about 70,000 clones, more than 75% found once. The chain has TRBV11-1 and TRBJ2-3; possibly TRBD2 for D (7 bases). What was sequenced was peripheral blood. The sequence was collected from a human donor in a cohort sampled during active COVID-19. CDR3 protein: CASSLITGRAVDTQYF. For the CDR3, the DNA is TGTGCCAGCAGCCTCATCACAGGGAGGGCCGTCGATACGCAGTATTTT.